Below are 8 T cell receptor beta chains sequenced from a single sample in a study of tumor-infiltrating lymphocytes in primary liver carcinoma (dated by TCRdb to 2017 to 2019). Blood RNA was extracted from unsorted whole blood with TRIzol reagent; germline DNA came from the DNeasy Blood & Tissue kit. Reads for this sample came from an Illumina HiSeq 2500. A constant-region primer and ProtoScript II reverse transcriptase were used to reverse-transcribe TCRbeta-specific cDNA from roughly 0.55 ug total RNA. Three nested multiplex PCR rounds, following a slightly modified ARM-PCR procedure, were used to build the TCRbeta libraries. Multiplex TRBV1-TRBV30 forward primers and a Cbeta reverse primer were used in the first two PCR rounds, each of which was run for approximately 10 cycles. Using fastp at Q25 and MiXCR, TCRdb reprocessed the public reads and kept productive beta chains. Each entry merges the rows of one CDR3 protein and shows their most common DNA and genes. The sample records approximately 330,000 distinct CDR3 sequences, almost 65% of which are singletons. The ten largest account for about 6.1% of the sample.

The sequenced sample was peripheral blood. Receptors originate from a man aged 40-49 years with primary liver carcinoma and hepatitis B virus infection.

About this clonotype: This may be a read error: a much more frequent sequence differs by one nucleotide. This sequence joins TRBV10-3 and TRBJ2-7; 7 positions agree with TRBD1. Germline values: CDR1 ENHRY, CDR2 SYGVKD. The CDR3 loop spans 17 amino acids. V gave up 0 bases and J gave up 1 base; unmatched junction bases: 9. This CDR3 is CAISESMTGTSSYEQYF. The CDR3 region has the DNA TGTGCCATCAGTGAGTCCATGACAGGGACCTCTTCCTACGAGCAGTACTTC.

This chain connects TRBV6-1 to TRBJ1-4; 7 nucleotides agree with TRBD1. The CDR3 extends over 13 amino acids. The germline CDR1 and CDR2 sequences are MNHNS and SASEGT. V dropped 8 bases and J dropped 4; count of bases not matched to a gene: 4. CDR3 region: CASGTDFNEKLFF. The CDR3 DNA sequence: TGTGCCAGCGGGACAGACTTTAATGAAAAACTGTTTTTT.

This clonotype was observed at least ten times. The chain is built from TRBV29-1 and TRBJ2-2; possibly TRBD1 or TRBD2 for D (6 bases each). The V end was cut by 7 bases, the J end by 5 bases, with 14 bases between. This CDR3 region has 13 residues. CDR1 and CDR2 from the germline V gene are SQVTM and ANQGSEA. CDR3 protein: CSARQAGTGELFF. CDR3 nucleotides: TGCAGCGCCCGACAGGCGGGGACCGGGGAGCTGTTTTTT.

The chain employs TRBV5-6 and TRBJ2-1, with D possibly TRBD1 on 6 matching bases. This CDR3 has 14 amino acids. Trimming cost V 1 base and J 6 bases, with 11 bases left between them. Germline CDR1 SGHDT, CDR2 YYEEEE. CDR3 sequence reads: CASSLCRGFNEQFF. The CDR3 DNA is TGTGCCAGCAGCTTGTGCAGGGGATTCAATGAGCAGTTCTTC.

As regards this clonotype: This CDR3 is missing its conserved last phenylalanine or tryptophan, likely due to a read error. The chain joins TRBV14 to TRBJ2-7, with D possibly TRBD2 on 5 matching bases. The CDR3 has 14 amino acids. Germline lookup yields CDR1 SGHDN and CDR2 FVKESK. Trimming pared 4 bases from V and 5 bases from J, leaving 15 bases between. The CDR3: CASSPGVTGDEQYY. CDR3 sequence (DNA): TGTGCCAGCAGCCCCGGGGTAACTGGGGACGAGCAGTACTAC.

A note on this clonotype: This clone may be a read error of a much larger clone one base away. The J gene is TRBJ2-1, the V gene TRBV4-2; 7 nucleotides line up with TRBD2. V lost 0 bases, J lost 9 bases, and 8 bases stayed unmatched. The CDR3 is 15 residues long. Germline V gene sequence: CDR1 LGHNA, CDR2 YNFKEQ. The CDR3 here is CASSQDLGLAVEQFF. CDR3 coding DNA: TGTGCCAGCAGCCAAGATCTTGGGCTAGCGGTTGAGCAGTTCTTC.

The table lists this clonotype with many counts. The chain is built from TRBV6-1 and TRBJ2-2; D possibly corresponds to TRBD2 (5 bases). The V gene's germline CDR1 is MNHNS and CDR2 SASEGT. V lost 10 bases to trimming and J lost 4 bases, with 13 bases between them. This CDR3 has 13 amino acids. This chain's CDR3 is CAIGTGVTGELFF. In DNA form, the CDR3 reads TGTGCCATCGGAACCGGGGTCACCGGGGAGCTGTTTTTT.

About this clonotype itself: One base away lies a much larger clone, so this may be a sequencing read error. The chain is built from TRBV29-1 and TRBJ2-5; 7 bases align to TRBD2. Germline CDR1 reads SQVTM; CDR2 reads ANQGSEA. The ends lost 5 bases at V and 5 bases at J; junction bases unmatched: 8. The CDR3 sequence is 13 residues long. This CDR3 is CSVTGMGGETQYF. The CDR3 DNA sequence: TGCAGCGTTACGGGAATGGGGGGGGAGACCCAGTACTTC. The variable domain in full, with the rest retrieved from reference TRBV29-1 and TRBJ2-5, is SAVISQKPSRDICQRGTSLTIQCQVDSQVTMMFWYRQQPGQSLTLIATANQGSEATYESGFVIDKFPISRPNLTFSTLTVSNMSPEDSSIYLCSVTGMGGETQYFGPGTRLLVL.